This section outlines one T cell receptor (beta chain) sequence together with its context. This record comes from a study of T cell changes during pregnancy in multiple sclerosis. V lost 2 bases and J 6 bases, leaving 11 bases between the germline ends. This CDR3 has 13 residues. Germline CDR1 and CDR2: SGHDT and YYEEEE. Assay: immunoSEQ multiplex PCR; the TCRdb copy retains only in-frame clones and omits some. Altogether 90,000 to 120,000 clones are present, just under 95% being singletons, with the ten largest covering more than 0.65%. This receptor was obtained from a female donor in good health, enrolled as a control in a pregnancy study. Sequenced material: peripheral blood, taken in the third trimester of pregnancy. The V gene is TRBV5-6, the J gene TRBJ1-1; tentative D call: TRBD1 (6 bases). The CDR3 here is CASSFVQGAEAFF. CDR3 in DNA: TGTGCCAGCAGCTTTGTACAGGGTGCTGAAGCTTTCTTT.